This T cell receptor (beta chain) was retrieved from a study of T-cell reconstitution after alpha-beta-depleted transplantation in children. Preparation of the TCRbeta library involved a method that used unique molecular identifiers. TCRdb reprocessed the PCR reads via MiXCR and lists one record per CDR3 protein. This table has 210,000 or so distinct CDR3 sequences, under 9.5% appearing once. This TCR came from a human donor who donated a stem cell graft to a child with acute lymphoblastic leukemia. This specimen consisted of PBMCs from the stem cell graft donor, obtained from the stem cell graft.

This CDR3 reads CASSPGWGYGYTF. CDR3 nucleotides: TGTGCCAGCAGTCCAGGGTGGGGCTATGGCTACACCTTC. This sequence joins TRBV6-6 and TRBJ1-2; a weak D match, TRBD1 (5 bases). The CDR3 has 13 amino acids. Germline V lookup: CDR1 MNHNY, CDR2 SVGAGI (reference sequence). V lost 5 bases, J lost 4 bases, and 11 bases lay in between.